Following are 27 T cell receptor beta chains from one sample sequenced in a study of cytomegalovirus exposure and HLA in healthy donors. Only in-frame clones appear in the TCRdb table, and some are missing; sequencing was by immunoSEQ multiplex PCR. The data contain roughly 150,000 clones, roughly 95% of them singletons. The source material was PBMCs. The receptor source for this set is a woman aged 18-35 years in good health and CMV-seronegative.

This clone has a single count. The chain joins TRBV7-2 to TRBJ2-7; a weak D match, TRBD2 (5 bases). Germline-derived CDR1 and CDR2 are SGHTA and FQGNSA. V shed 1 base and J shed 0 bases, with 10 bases lying between them. The length of the CDR3 is 15 residues. The CDR3 here is CASSLGGGLSYEQYF. The CDR3 DNA is TGTGCCAGCAGCTTAGGCGGCGGACTCTCCTACGAGCAGTACTTC.

The CDR3 DNA follows: TGCGCCAGCAGCCGAATACCTCAGGGGAACACCGGGGAGCTGTTTTTT. This encodes CASSRIPQGNTGELFF. The chain couples TRBV4-3 to TRBJ2-2; a possible D gene is TRBD1 (5 bases). The germline V and J ends were trimmed by 4 bases and 1 base, with 13 bases remaining between them. Per the germline V gene, CDR1 is LGHNA and CDR2 is YSLEER. The CDR3 length is 16 residues.

The V gene is TRBV6-5, the J gene TRBJ1-4; TRBD1 matches 7 bases. Trimming cost V 8 bases and J 12 bases; bases outside gene matches: 6. Germline-derived CDR1 and CDR2 are MNHEY and SVGAGI. This CDR3 has 11 amino acids. The CDR3 nucleotides are TGTGCCAGCGGACAGGCCGATGAACTGTTTTTT. It codes for CASGQADELFF.

The chain uses TRBV5-6 and TRBJ1-2, with 10 bases matching TRBD1. The trim removed 3 bases at V and 6 bases at J, leaving 8 bases unmatched. CDR3 length: 15 amino acids. From germline, CDR1 is SGHDT and CDR2 YYEEEE. CDR3 in amino acids: CASSWGTGAGDGYTF. The CDR3 coding sequence is TGTGCCAGCAGCTGGGGGACAGGGGCCGGTGATGGCTACACCTTC.

The J gene is TRBJ1-1, the V gene TRBV5-6; D possibly corresponds to TRBD1 (6 bases). The germline V and J ends were trimmed by 3 bases and 0 bases, with 15 bases remaining between them. The CDR3 covers 16 residues. Germline CDR1 and CDR2: SGHDT and YYEEEE. This CDR3 reads CASSSQGPEMNTEAFF. As DNA, the CDR3 is TGTGCCAGCAGCTCTCAGGGGCCAGAGATGAACACTGAAGCTTTCTTT.

This clone occurred a few times. The chain uses TRBV2 and TRBJ1-2, with TRBD1 matching over 9 bases. V was pared by 11 bases and J by 2 bases, with 6 bases of the junction left unmatched. This CDR3 is built from 13 residues. The germline V gene encodes CDR1 SNHLY and CDR2 FYNNEI. The CDR3 DNA sequence: TGTGCCGGGTCGGGACAGGGAAACTATGGCTACACCTTC. Its translation: CAGSGQGNYGYTF.

This chain links TRBV9 with TRBJ2-6; D perhaps matches TRBD2 (6 bases). Per germline, CDR1 SGDLS and CDR2 YYNGEE. This CDR3 comprises 17 residues. Between the trimmed V and J ends, which lost 2 bases and 0 bases, there was a span of 12 bases. The CDR3 sequence is CASSVGGMHSGANVLTF. As DNA, the CDR3 is TGTGCCAGCAGCGTTGGCGGGATGCACTCTGGGGCCAACGTCCTGACTTTC.

This rearrangement joins TRBV25-1 to TRBJ1-2; TRBD1 might be the D (6 bases). V was pared by 2 bases and J by 2 bases, with 9 bases between. Germline CDR1 MGHDK, CDR2 SYGVNS. CDR3 length: 14 amino acids. CDR3: CASSEQGINYGYTF. CDR3 in DNA: TGTGCCAGCAGTGAACAGGGGATAAACTATGGCTACACCTTC.

The chain couples TRBV4-3 to TRBJ1-2; 10 positions agree with TRBD1. The trim removed 2 bases at V and 7 bases at J, leaving 10 bases unmatched. The CDR3 is made up of 16 amino acids. Germline V gene data show CDR1 as LGHNA and CDR2 as YSLEER. The CDR3 DNA sequence: TGCGCCAGCAGCCAATCAAGAGGGACAGGGGTTAGTGGCTACACCTTC. This translates into CASSQSRGTGVSGYTF.

The chain uses TRBV5-1 and TRBJ2-7; 8 bases align to TRBD1. V shed 4 bases, J shed 2 bases, and the junction held 8 bases outside the gene matches. Germline CDR1 is SGHRS and CDR2 is YFSETQ. The CDR3 is 15 residues long. The CDR3 reads CASSGLTGVPYEQYF. The CDR3 DNA follows: TGCGCCAGCAGCGGCCTGACAGGGGTCCCCTACGAGCAGTACTTC.

The gene calls are TRBV29-1 and TRBJ2-7; no clear D gene. Trimming pared 3 bases from V and 4 bases from J, leaving 7 bases between. Germline CDR1 is SQVTM and CDR2 is ANQGSEA. The CDR3 is 11 amino acids. In DNA form, the CDR3 reads TGCAGCGTTGATGCCGGTTACGAGCAGTACTTC. Its translation: CSVDAGYEQYF.

The rearrangement uses TRBV7-8 and TRBJ1-1; 8 nucleotides align to TRBD1. The CDR3 contains 18 residues. Germline CDR1 is SGHVS and CDR2 is FQNEAQ. With 2 bases clipped from V and 6 bases from J, the junction kept 17 bases outside the gene matches. The CDR3 protein is CASSLPKSGTGVAAEAFF. The CDR3 nucleotides are TGTGCCAGCAGCTTACCTAAATCTGGGACAGGAGTGGCCGCTGAAGCTTTCTTT.

The chain combines TRBV6-5 with TRBJ1-2; TRBD1 might be the D (6 bases). With 9 bases removed from V and 4 bases from J, the gap between germline ends came to 12 bases. This CDR3 contains 12 residues. Germline V gene lookup returns CDR1 MNHEY and CDR2 SVGAGI. The CDR3 coding sequence is TGTGCCAGACTTTACAGGGCCTATGGCTACACCTTC. This sequence encodes CARLYRAYGYTF.

This chain uses TRBV4-2 with TRBJ2-1; TRBD1 is a possible D gene (6 bases). The ends were cut back, 2 bases at V and 5 bases at J, with 16 bases in the middle. Germline lookup yields CDR1 LGHNA and CDR2 YNFKEQ. The CDR3 sequence is 16 residues long. Here the CDR3 reads CASSQHDRRPNNEQFF. The DNA for the CDR3 is TGTGCCAGCAGCCAACATGACAGGAGACCCAACAATGAGCAGTTCTTC.

The chain uses TRBV7-9 and TRBJ2-7; weak D call: TRBD2 (5 bases). CDR1 and CDR2 (germline): SEHNR, FQNEAQ (reference sequence). The CDR3 loop spans 13 amino acids. V shed 5 bases and J shed 0 bases, with 8 bases lying between them. The CDR3 coding sequence is TGTGCCAGCAGCCCCGGAGGCTCCTACGAGCAGTACTTC. This encodes CASSPGGSYEQYF.

The chain employs TRBV6-1 and TRBJ1-2; 7 bases agree with TRBD1. This CDR3 has 15 residues. Losses at the gene ends were 2 bases for V and 2 bases for J; bases not matched to a gene: 5. Germline V CDR1 and CDR2: MNHNS, SASEGT. The CDR3 loop reads CASSETTGANYGYTF. In nucleotides, the CDR3 is TGTGCCAGCAGTGAAACCACAGGGGCGAACTATGGCTACACCTTC.

The chain employs TRBV5-1 and TRBJ1-2; D unresolved. The CDR3 spans 13 residues. V was trimmed by 0 bases and J by 2 bases, leaving 5 bases between them. Germline CDR1 SGHRS, CDR2 YFSETQ. The DNA for the CDR3 is TGCGCCAGCAGCTTGGGAGAGAACTATGGCTACACCTTC. Amino acid sequence: CASSLGENYGYTF.

V and J are TRBV9 and TRBJ2-1; 13 nucleotides line up with TRBD2. This CDR3 contains 14 residues. Per germline, CDR1 SGDLS and CDR2 YYNGEE. V was clipped by 3 bases and J by 7 bases; unmatched bases: 1. The CDR3: CASSGLAGGNEQFF. The CDR3 DNA sequence: TGTGCCAGCAGCGGACTAGCGGGGGGAAATGAGCAGTTCTTC.

This clone turned up a few times. The chain is built from TRBV4-2 and TRBJ2-7, with 10 bases that match TRBD2. The CDR3 extends over 14 amino acids. J lost 3 bases, V lost 4 bases, and 3 bases had no gene match. Looked up from germline, CDR1 is LGHNA and CDR2 is YNFKEQ. The CDR3 loop reads CASSPERGGYEQYF. The CDR3 DNA reads TGTGCCAGCAGCCCTGAGCGGGGGGGCTACGAGCAGTACTTC.

The chain uses TRBV12-5 and TRBJ1-2, with TRBD1 as a possible D gene (6 bases). V shed 7 bases and J shed 3 bases, with 12 bases lying between them. Per germline, CDR1 LGHNT and CDR2 FRNRAP. This CDR3 spans 13 amino acids. Here the CDR3 DNA reads TGTGCTAGTGCTCCCACAGGGCACTATGGCTACACCTTC. Translation gives CASAPTGHYGYTF.

The gene calls are TRBV5-6 and TRBJ2-7, with 11 bases fitting TRBD2. V gave up 1 base and J gave up 4 bases; unmatched junction bases: 4. Germline CDR1 reads SGHDT; CDR2 reads YYEEEE. This CDR3 contains 15 residues. For the CDR3, the DNA is TGTGCCAGCAGCTTGAACCTAGCGGGGGGTTACGAGCAGTACTTC. This encodes CASSLNLAGGYEQYF.

This sequence joins TRBV7-8 and TRBJ2-5; D perhaps matches TRBD1 (6 bases). V shed 5 bases and J shed 5 bases, with 18 bases lying between them. The CDR3 is made up of 15 amino acids. CDR1 SGHVS and CDR2 FQNEAQ come from the germline V gene. CDR3 bases: TGTGCCAGCAGCCGGGCGCCGGGACAAGGGGAGACCCAGTACTTC. This encodes CASSRAPGQGETQYF.

The chain employs TRBV5-4 and TRBJ2-2, with TRBD1 matching over 8 bases. The CDR3 loop spans 17 amino acids. J lost 3 bases, V lost 3 bases, and 10 bases had no gene match. Germline V gene data show CDR1 as SGHNT and CDR2 as YYREEE (reference sequence). CDR3 DNA sequence: TGTGCCAGCAGCTACACCGGGACAGGTCTCGACACCGGGGAGCTGTTTTTT. This encodes CASSYTGTGLDTGELFF.

This chain joins TRBV10-1 and TRBJ2-1, with 9 bases matching TRBD2. The V segment lost 2 bases and the J segment 4 bases; nucleotides outside the gene matches: 15. CDR3 length: 19 amino acids. The germline V gene encodes CDR1 WNHNN and CDR2 SYGVQD (reference sequence). The DNA for the CDR3 is TGCGCCAGCAGTGAGAAAAGGGGCAGCGGGGGGCCACCGTACAATGAGCAGTTCTTC. It is translated as CASSEKRGSGGPPYNEQFF.

The chain joins TRBV27 to TRBJ1-2; maybe TRBD1 (6 bases). Germline CDR1 reads MNHEY; CDR2 reads SMNVEV (reference sequence). The CDR3 totals 14 residues. Trimming cost V 2 bases and J 8 bases, with 15 bases left between them. The CDR3 nucleotides are TGTGCCAGCAGTTTACAGGCAGGGGCACGGGGCTACACCTTC. Amino acids: CASSLQAGARGYTF.

The chain uses TRBV2 and TRBJ1-5; D may be TRBD1 (5 bases). V lost 3 bases, J lost 7 bases, and 16 bases lay in between. Germline assignment: CDR1 SNHLY and CDR2 FYNNEI. The CDR3 contains 15 residues. The CDR3 DNA reads as TGTGCCAGCAGTGATAGTAGGGGCACCTACCAGCCCCAGCATTTT. Protein sequence: CASSDSRGTYQPQHF.

This clone was detected once. Other DNA sequences from this sample encode an identical CDR3 as well. J is TRBJ1-5 and V is TRBV6-5; D call uncertain. CDR3 length equals 13 residues. Germline V gene lookup returns CDR1 MNHEY and CDR2 SVGAGI. V was pared by 2 bases and J by 3 bases, with 5 bases between. The CDR3 region is CASSYGPNQPQHF. CDR3 coding DNA: TGTGCCAGCAGTTACGGGCCCAATCAGCCCCAGCATTTT.